This is a list of T cell receptor beta chains from one sample in a study of blood T cell repertoires in COVID-19. Profiled with immunoSEQ multiplex PCR; TCRdb holds only in-frame clones, not every one. The sample shows 100,000 to 150,000 clones, 84% of them seen only once. The sample taken for sequencing was peripheral blood. All receptors derive from a woman aged 60-75 years with acute or convalescent COVID-19. The CDR3 runs from the conserved cysteine through the conserved F or W. D genes are given only for firm matches. Some rows have no size entry. The others give once, few or many, or a class for an expanded clone.

d_call	j_call	v_call	clone_size	cdr3_aa	cdr3_nt
TRBD1	TRBJ1-2	TRBV10-3	few	CAISLGQGDYGYTF	TGTGCCATCAGCTTGGGACAGGGGGACTATGGCTACACCTTC
-	TRBJ1-6	TRBV28	-	CASSLVLLSPLHF	TGTGCCAGCAGTTTAGTCCTCCTTTCACCCCTCCACTTT
TRBD1	TRBJ1-1	TRBV20-1	-	CSASPGGIGTEAFF	TGCAGTGCTAGTCCAGGGGGCATCGGCACTGAAGCTTTCTTT
TRBD2	TRBJ2-5	TRBV7-6	-	CASSWTSGVRETQYF	TGTGCCAGCAGCTGGACTAGCGGGGTCCGGGAGACCCAGTACTTC
TRBD1	TRBJ2-1	TRBV6-4	-	CASSFRQGEPYNEQFF	TGTGCCAGCAGTTTTAGACAGGGAGAACCCTACAATGAGCAGTTCTTC
-	TRBJ1-3	TRBV9	-	CASSVAASSGNTIYF	TGTGCCAGCAGCGTGGCGGCCTCCTCTGGAAACACCATATATTTT
-	TRBJ1-1	TRBV30	-	CAWSPGRGTEAFF	TGTGCCTGGAGTCCAGGGAGGGGGACTGAAGCTTTCTTT
-	TRBJ2-5	TRBV6-5	-	CASNGGTQYF	TGTGCCAGCAACGGGGGGACCCAGTACTTC
-	TRBJ1-1	TRBV19	-	CASSSPTARGITEAFF	TGTGCCAGTAGTAGCCCCACGGCGAGGGGGATCACTGAAGCTTTCTTT
TRBD2	TRBJ2-1	TRBV7-2	-	CASSLVSGGGYNEQFF	TGTGCCAGCAGCTTAGTGAGTGGGGGAGGGTACAATGAGCAGTTCTTC
TRBD1	TRBJ2-5	TRBV14	few	CASSSDREEWKTQYF	TGTGCCAGCAGCTCGGACAGGGAGGAGTGGAAGACCCAGTACTTC
-	TRBJ2-5	TRBV21-1	-	CASYHRGQETQYF	TGTGCCAGTTACCACAGGGGCCAAGAGACCCAGTACTTC
-	TRBJ2-5	TRBV3-1/TRBV3-2	-	CASSQESPSETQYF	TGTGCCAGCAGCCAAGAGTCCCCTAGCGAGACCCAGTACTTC
-	TRBJ1-2	TRBV3-1/TRBV3-2	-	CASSHSNYGYTF	TGTGCCAGCAGCCACTCGAACTATGGCTACACCTTC
-	TRBJ1-3	TRBV5-1	-	CASIPGRRRIANTIYF	TGCGCCAGCATCCCTGGGAGAAGGCGTATTGCAAACACCATATATTTT
-	TRBJ2-2	TRBV11-2	few	CASSQKNMNTGELFF	TGTGCCAGCAGCCAGAAAAATATGAACACCGGGGAGCTGTTTTTT
-	TRBJ2-6	TRBV7-3	-	CASSLTGSSGANVLTF	TGTGCCAGCAGCTTAACGGGCAGCTCTGGGGCCAACGTCCTGACTTTC
-	TRBJ1-6	TRBV12-3/TRBV12-4	-	CASSLSSAPLHF	TGTGCCAGCAGCCTAAGCTCGGCACCCCTCCACTTT
-	TRBJ1-2	TRBV10-2	-	CASSALNGGYGYTF	TGCGCCAGCAGCGCCCTCAACGGGGGGTATGGCTACACCTTC
TRBD1	TRBJ1-4	TRBV27	-	CASTAGTANEKLFF	TGTGCCAGCACAGCAGGGACAGCTAATGAAAAACTGTTTTTT
-	TRBJ1-2	TRBV12-3/TRBV12-4	-	CASSPNLGGGYTF	TGTGCCAGCAGTCCCAACTTGGGGGGGGGCTACACCTTC
TRBD1	TRBJ1-5	TRBV7-2	few	CASSLAAGGSGQPQHF	TGTGCCAGCAGCTTAGCGGCAGGGGGCTCGGGTCAGCCCCAGCATTTT
-	TRBJ1-1	TRBV5-4	-	CASSFGRDTEAFF	TGTGCCAGCAGCTTCGGCAGGGACACTGAAGCTTTCTTT
TRBD2	TRBJ2-1	TRBV10-3	few	CAISERAGGSNEQFF	TGTGCCATCAGTGAGCGCGCGGGGGGGAGCAATGAGCAGTTCTTC
-	TRBJ1-6	TRBV21-1	-	CATSVSPLNSPLHF	TGTGCCACCTCGGTAAGCCCTCTTAATTCACCCCTCCACTTT
-	TRBJ2-1	TRBV5-1	-	CASSLGQGFEQFF	TGCGCCAGCAGCTTGGGGCAGGGATTTGAGCAGTTCTTC